The T cell receptor (beta chain) described here comes from a study of tumor-infiltrating lymphocytes in primary liver carcinoma. Whole-study context: Staging placed the tumors at T1-T3 N0M0, and they measured roughly 4 to 10 cm across.

The source material, roughly 18-32 mg of unsorted bulk tissue, was used to co-extract RNA and DNA. Five separate regions of each tumor underwent sampling. TCR beta cDNA was made from around 520 ng total RNA with a constant-region primer. Construction of TCR beta libraries relied on three successive nested multiplex PCR rounds employing slightly modified ARM-PCR. In the first two PCR rounds, TRBV1-TRBV30 forward primers were paired with a C-beta reverse primer, and each round lasted around 10 cycles. From the multiplex PCR reads, TCRdb called clonotypes with MiXCR, one entry per CDR3 protein. The sample lists 150,000 to 200,000 distinct CDR3 sequences; just under 85% were seen once. This CDR3 is built from 14 residues. CDR1 is SGHRS and CDR2 is YFSETQ in the germline V gene. Trimming left V 2 bases short and J 2 bases short, with 11 bases between. This clonotype was seen repeatedly, ten times or more.

The gene calls are TRBV5-1 and TRBJ2-7, with D possibly matching TRBD2 (5 bases). Sequenced input: tumor tissue from primary liver carcinoma. This TCR was recovered from a man aged 40-50 years with primary liver carcinoma and hepatitis B virus infection. CDR3 loop: CASSFDGETYEQYF. The CDR3 coding sequence is TGCGCCAGCAGCTTCGACGGGGAAACCTACGAGCAGTACTTC.